This T cell receptor beta chain was recorded in a study of PD-1 blockade in classical Hodgkin lymphoma. Every single patient, without exception, relapsed after autologous stem cell transplantation, and brentuximab vedotin exposure varied. Researchers report purifying CD4+ T cells from thawed PBMCs by magnetic negative selection. V was cut by 4 bases and J by 4 bases, with 10 bases left in between. The CDR3 is made up of 13 amino acids. Germline CDR1 reads SGHTA; CDR2 reads FQGTGA. Profiling relied on immunoSEQ multiplex PCR, and the TCRdb table lists in-frame clones only, not all of them. The sample lists about 7,600 clones; 75% to 80% were seen once.

The chain uses TRBV7-3 and TRBJ1-2, with no clear D. Sequencing was performed on CD4+ T cells from blood, taken at baseline. This receptor was obtained from a human donor with classical Hodgkin lymphoma. CDR3 nucleotide sequence: TGTGCCAGCAGCTGGGCCCGGGGCTATGGCTACACCTTC. Translating gives CASSWARGYGYTF.